This T cell receptor (beta chain) was documented in a study of cytomegalovirus exposure and HLA in healthy donors. Findings and caveats of the study: Immune exposure information available was restricted to CMV serostatus. The study designated 164 TCR beta chains cytomegalovirus-associated. Data from an earlier analysis indicated that most TCR beta V segments were productive either about 90% or about 30% of the time. A later analysis associated some 18,000 TCR beta sequences with HLA alleles at a 0.05 false discovery rate.

This clone was observed a single time. What it binds is unknown. The CDR3 runs to 11 residues. Germline values: CDR1 ENHRY, CDR2 SYGVKD. The germline V and J ends were trimmed by 5 bases and 7 bases, with 6 bases remaining between them. The primer mix had 60 Vbeta and 13 Jbeta primers. Sequencing used immunoSEQ multiplex PCR; TCRdb keeps in-frame clones, though not all of them. Of 150,000 to 160,000 clones in the sample, about 80% were seen once. The clonotype was recovered from a man aged 25-45 years in good health and CMV-seropositive. This chain joins TRBV10-3 and TRBJ2-1; the D is unclear. Sequencing used PBMCs. The DNA of the CDR3 is TGTGCCATCAGTTTTATGAATGAGCAGTTCTTC. This sequence encodes CAISFMNEQFF.